This is a list of T cell receptor beta chains from one sample in a study of T-cell memory formation after mild COVID-19. MiXCR was run by TCRdb on the 5' RACE reads, yielding one entry per CDR3 protein. The profile covers 550,000 to 600,000 distinct CDR3 sequences, with roughly 17% appearing a single time and less than 10% taken by the ten largest. The sequencing sample was made of PBMCs or a T cell subset sorted from them (not recorded which). The origin of the receptors is an adult woman who had mild COVID-19 (a few samples of this study predate the infection). Cell type and time point are not known. Both conserved end residues are part of each CDR3. D genes are given only for firm matches. Size is omitted from some rows. Given values are once, few, many or a class for expanded clones.

-	TRBV6-6	-	TRBJ1-1	CASSSGGANTEAFF	TGTGCCAGCAGTTCCGGGGGCGCGAACACTGAAGCTTTCTTT
few	TRBV12-3/TRBV12-4	-	TRBJ1-1	CASSLSHKGWVAFF	TGTGCCAGCAGTTTAAGTCATAAAGGGTGGGTCGCTTTCTTT
-	TRBV3-1	-	TRBJ2-1	CASSRAGAGGDEQFF	TGTGCCAGCAGCCGGGCAGGGGCCGGGGGAGATGAGCAGTTCTTC
few	TRBV20-1	-	TRBJ2-1	CSARGTYNEQFF	TGCAGTGCTAGGGGGACCTACAATGAGCAGTTCTTC
-	TRBV2	-	TRBJ2-4	CASVREAKNIQYF	TGTGCCAGCGTGAGGGAGGCCAAAAACATTCAGTACTTC
-	TRBV9	-	TRBJ2-5	CASSGTGKGLETQYF	TGTGCCAGCAGCGGAACAGGGAAGGGATTGGAGACCCAGTACTTC
few	TRBV9	-	TRBJ2-3	CASSVESGKGDTQYF	TGTGCCAGCAGCGTAGAAAGCGGAAAAGGGGATACGCAGTATTTT
-	TRBV9	TRBD1	TRBJ2-1	CASSPRQGANEQFF	TGTGCCAGCAGCCCCCGACAGGGAGCCAATGAGCAGTTCTTC
-	TRBV7-9	-	TRBJ2-7	CASSSTLGTELRKQYF	TGTGCCAGCAGCTCGACCCTCGGGACCGAACTACGAAAGCAGTACTTC
many	TRBV5-1	-	TRBJ2-1	CASSPGHLDEQFF	TGCGCCAGCAGCCCGGGACACCTCGATGAGCAGTTCTTC
-	TRBV7-8	-	TRBJ2-2	CASTLTDANTGELFF	TGTGCCAGCACCTTGACCGACGCGAACACCGGGGAGCTGTTTTTT
many	TRBV21-1	-	TRBJ2-3	CASSKHYCTQYF	TGTGCCAGCAGCAAACACTACTGTACGCAGTATTTT
few	TRBV4-1	-	TRBJ1-1	CASSQGMDTEAFF	TGCGCCAGCAGCCAAGGGATGGACACTGAAGCTTTCTTT
-	TRBV15	TRBD2	TRBJ2-4	CATSRGGASGSINIQYF	TGTGCCACCAGCAGGGGAGGGGCTAGCGGGAGTATCAACATTCAGTACTTC
-	TRBV9	TRBD2	TRBJ2-5	CASSVQAGGPQETQYF	TGTGCCAGCAGCGTCCAAGCGGGGGGCCCTCAAGAGACCCAGTACTTC
few	TRBV7-6	-	TRBJ1-1	CASSPTRFDSNTEAFF	TGTGCCAGCAGCCCAACCCGTTTTGATTCGAACACTGAAGCTTTCTTT
once	TRBV6-2/TRBV6-3	-	TRBJ2-4	CASSYGLAKNIQYF	TGTGCCAGCAGTTACGGGCTAGCCAAAAACATTCAGTACTTC
-	TRBV7-3	-	TRBJ2-5	CASSLGVGPSQETQYF	TGTGCCAGCAGCTTAGGCGTGGGCCCTAGCCAAGAGACCCAGTACTTC
few	TRBV7-9	-	TRBJ2-7	CASHLTPYEQYF	TGTGCCAGTCACCTTACCCCCTACGAGCAGTACTTC
few	TRBV6-5	-	TRBJ2-2	CAVGTSNTGELFF	TGTGCCGTTGGGACCTCGAACACCGGGGAGCTGTTTTTT
-	TRBV13	TRBD1	TRBJ2-2	CASTGQGASGELFF	TGTGCCAGCACGGGACAGGGGGCATCAGGGGAGCTGTTTTTT
-	TRBV3-1	-	TRBJ2-3	CASSQRAPRGTDTQYF	TGTGCCAGCAGCCAAAGGGCCCCGAGGGGCACAGATACGCAGTATTTT
few	TRBV5-1	-	TRBJ2-3	CASSLSEGLGTDTQYF	TGCGCCAGCAGCTTGTCGGAGGGGCTGGGTACAGATACGCAGTATTTT
-	TRBV13	TRBD1	TRBJ1-2	CASSLGTQGASYGYTF	TGTGCCAGCAGCTTAGGTACCCAGGGGGCCTCCTATGGCTACACCTTC
-	TRBV11-2	-	TRBJ2-3	CASSLDSWGSTDTQYF	TGTGCCAGCAGCTTAGATTCCTGGGGGAGCACAGATACGCAGTATTTT
few	TRBV20-1	-	TRBJ1-3	CSARVGDGSGNTIYF	TGCAGTGCTAGGGTCGGGGATGGCTCTGGAAACACCATATATTTT
-	TRBV20-1	-	TRBJ1-2	CSARVAQGYGYTF	TGCAGTGCTAGAGTTGCTCAGGGCTATGGCTACACCTTC
few	TRBV10-3	TRBD2	TRBJ2-3	CAISDPGSGISTDTQYF	TGTGCCATCAGTGATCCTGGTAGCGGGATTAGCACAGATACGCAGTATTTT
-	TRBV12-3/TRBV12-4	-	TRBJ1-2	CASSNYRHYGYTF	TGTGCCAGCAGCAACTACAGGCATTATGGCTACACCTTC
few	TRBV2	-	TRBJ2-2	CASLTANTGELFF	TGTGCCAGCCTTACCGCGAACACCGGGGAGCTGTTTTTT